These 8 T cell receptor beta chains originate from one sample sequenced in a study of T-cell reconstitution after alpha-beta-depleted transplantation in children. It was with unique molecular identifiers that the TCRbeta library was prepared. TCRdb re-called the PCR reads with MiXCR, one entry per CDR3 protein. The sample lists roughly 670,000 distinct CDR3 sequences, under 15% occurring once. This specimen consisted of PBMCs, obtained before TCRalphabeta/CD19-depleted stem cell transplant. These receptors were obtained from a girl aged 2-10 years with congenital amegakaryocytic thrombocytopenia, due to receive a stem cell transplant.

This clonotype showed up just a few times. The chain recombines TRBV20-1 with TRBJ2-4; D is unclear. V lost 6 bases to trimming and J lost 3 bases, with 15 bases between them. Germline assignment: CDR1 DFQATT and CDR2 SNEGSKA (reference sequence). This CDR3 contains 14 residues. CDR3 in amino acids: CSAVEIEFKNIQYF. In DNA, the CDR3 is TGCAGTGCGGTCGAGATAGAATTCAAAAACATTCAGTACTTC.

Many counts were recorded for this clonotype. The V and J genes are TRBV29-1 and TRBJ2-2; D may be TRBD2 (6 bases). The CDR3 spans 14 residues. CDR1 and CDR2 (germline): SQVTM, ANQGSEA. Between the trimmed V and J ends, which lost 4 bases and 4 bases, there was a span of 13 bases. DNA for the CDR3: TGCAGCGTTGTATATCGGGGGAGCACCGGGGAGCTGTTTTTT. Amino acid sequence: CSVVYRGSTGELFF.

The gene calls are TRBV20-1 and TRBJ2-2; 8 bases are a match to TRBD2. The ends lost 3 bases at V and 3 bases at J; junction bases unmatched: 3. The germline gives CDR1 DFQATT, CDR2 SNEGSKA (reference sequence). The length of the CDR3 is 14 residues. This CDR3 is CSASIGGDTGELFF. Written as DNA, the CDR3 is TGCAGTGCTAGTATCGGGGGGGACACCGGGGAGCTGTTTTTT.

The chain joins TRBV18 to TRBJ2-3; D possibly corresponds to TRBD2 (6 bases). CDR1 and CDR2 from the germline V gene are KGHSH and LQKENI. This CDR3 has 13 residues. Trimming took off 2 bases at V and 5 bases at J, with 8 bases between the two ends. CDR3 sequence reads: CASSPGEEDTQYF. The CDR3, as DNA: TGTGCCAGCTCACCAGGGGAGGAAGATACGCAGTATTTT.

This clonotype has at least ten counts. The gene calls are TRBV7-9 and TRBJ1-1; the D is unclear. The CDR3 runs 14 residues. Trimming removed 3 bases at V and 0 bases at J, with 8 bases between. CDR1 is SEHNR, CDR2 FQNEAQ, per germline (reference sequence). Here the CDR3 DNA reads TGTGCCAGCAGCTTCTTGGGGTTGAACACTGAAGCTTTCTTT. Its protein product is CASSFLGLNTEAFF.

This clonotype was found many times. The chain recombines TRBV11-2 with TRBJ1-2, with 9 nucleotides matching TRBD1. The V gene end was trimmed by 3 bases and the J gene end by 8 bases; junction bases not matched to a gene: 4. There are 13 residues in the CDR3. Germline V gives CDR1 SGHAT, CDR2 FQNNGV. The CDR3 nucleotides are TGTGCCAGCAGCTTTACAGGGGGCGGCGGCTACACCTTC. Amino acids: CASSFTGGGGYTF.

There are many counts of this clonotype. The chain uses TRBV5-1 and TRBJ1-1, with 11 nucleotides matching TRBD1. Per germline, CDR1 SGHRS and CDR2 YFSETQ. Germline trimming cut 5 bases from V and 4 bases from J; bases unmatched to any gene: 4. The CDR3 totals 14 residues. The CDR3 region is CASRTGTGGTEAFF. The CDR3 DNA reads as TGCGCCAGCAGGACCGGGACAGGGGGCACTGAAGCTTTCTTT.

This clonotype was recorded a few times. The chain is built from TRBV28 and TRBJ2-1; a weak D match, TRBD2 (5 bases). This CDR3 contains 16 residues. Trimming took off 7 bases at V and 0 bases at J, with 16 bases between the two ends. In germline, CDR1 is MDHEN, CDR2 SYDVKM. In nucleotides, the CDR3 is TGTGCCAGCAATGGACTTGATGAGAGCTCCTACAATGAGCAGTTCTTC. Translating gives CASNGLDESSYNEQFF.